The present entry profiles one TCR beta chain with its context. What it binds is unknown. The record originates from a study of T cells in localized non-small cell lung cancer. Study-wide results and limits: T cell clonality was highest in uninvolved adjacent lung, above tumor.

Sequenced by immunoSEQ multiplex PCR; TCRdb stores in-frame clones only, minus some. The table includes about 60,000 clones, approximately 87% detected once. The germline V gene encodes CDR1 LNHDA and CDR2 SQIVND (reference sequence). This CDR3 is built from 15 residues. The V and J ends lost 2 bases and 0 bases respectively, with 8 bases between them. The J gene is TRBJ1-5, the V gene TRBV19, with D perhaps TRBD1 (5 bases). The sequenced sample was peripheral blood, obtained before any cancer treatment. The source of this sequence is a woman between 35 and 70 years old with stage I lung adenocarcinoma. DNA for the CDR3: TGTGCCAGTAGTATACGACAGATTAGCAATCAGCCCCAGCATTTT. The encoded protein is CASSIRQISNQPQHF.